This passage covers 8 T cell receptor beta chains from one sample sequenced in a study of T cells after yellow fever vaccination. MiXCR, run by TCRdb on the 5' RACE reads, gives a single entry per CDR3 protein. The data hold tens of thousands of distinct CDR3 sequences, with under 8% observed a single time. Sequencing used CD8+ T cells sorted from PBMCs, obtained roughly seven weeks after the first yellow fever vaccination. The origin of the receptors is a man aged 18 to 30 who received the YFV17D yellow fever vaccine.

This clonotype was picked up a small number of times. The chain couples TRBV5-4 to TRBJ2-7; possibly TRBD1 for D (5 bases). The germline V and J ends were trimmed by 4 bases and 7 bases, with 15 bases remaining between them. Germline-derived CDR1 and CDR2 are SGHNT and YYREEE (reference sequence). The CDR3 totals 13 residues. Written as DNA, the CDR3 is TGTGCCAGCAGCCCTCAGACAGTTAAGGAGCAGTACTTC. It yields the protein CASSPQTVKEQYF.

This clonotype was picked up a small number of times. The genes are TRBV4-2 and TRBJ2-2; a weak D match, TRBD2 (5 bases). This CDR3 region has 16 residues. V was trimmed by 4 bases and J by 4 bases, leaving 16 bases between them. Germline V gene lookup returns CDR1 LGHNA and CDR2 YNFKEQ. CDR3 coding DNA: TGTGCCAGCAGCCCAGTGGGGAGCTCGGGCACCGGGGAGCTGTTTTTT. Protein sequence: CASSPVGSSGTGELFF.

The chain joins TRBV12-3 or TRBV12-4 to TRBJ2-6, with TRBD1 as a possible D gene (5 bases). This CDR3 has 17 amino acids. The V and J ends lost 7 bases and 0 bases respectively, with 16 bases between them. The CDR3 region is CASTRLQVYSGANVLTF. The CDR3 coding sequence is TGTGCCAGCACAAGATTACAGGTTTACTCTGGGGCCAACGTCCTGACTTTC.

There are many counts of this clonotype. This chain joins TRBV7-3 and TRBJ2-1; D unresolved. Germline CDR1 is SGHTA and CDR2 is FQGTGA. V shed 1 base and J shed 7 bases, with 5 bases lying between them. This CDR3 spans 12 amino acids. The CDR3 DNA reads TGTGCCAGCAGCTTAAGTAGAAATGAGCAGTTCTTC. Translation gives CASSLSRNEQFF.

This clonotype was counted only a few times. The chain joins TRBV5-6 to TRBJ2-1, with D maybe TRBD2 (5 bases). From germline, CDR1 is SGHDT and CDR2 YYEEEE. The CDR3 is 14 residues long. V was shortened by 4 bases and J by 5 bases, with 13 bases between the two germline ends. For the CDR3, the DNA is TGTGCCAGCAGCCCCGGGGTCCTGCACAATGAGCAGTTCTTC. This codes for CASSPGVLHNEQFF.

There are a few counts of this clonotype. The chain uses TRBV13 and TRBJ2-3, with D possibly TRBD2 on 5 matching bases. V lost 4 bases, J lost 4 bases, and 9 bases lay in between. This CDR3 has 13 residues. From germline, CDR1 is PRHDT and CDR2 FYEKMQ (reference sequence). The CDR3 nucleotides are TGTGCCAGCAGCTCCTTTAGCGCAGATACGCAGTATTTT. Its protein product is CASSSFSADTQYF.

This clonotype was counted at least ten times. The V call is TRBV5-1, the J call TRBJ2-1, with D perhaps TRBD2 (6 bases). The CDR3 loop spans 17 amino acids. With 4 bases removed from V and 0 bases from J, the gap between germline ends came to 17 bases. Germline CDR1 SGHRS, CDR2 YFSETQ. Written as DNA, the CDR3 is TGCGCCAGCAGCAACACCCCCGGGGGAAGCTCCTACAATGAGCAGTTCTTC. Encoded protein: CASSNTPGGSSYNEQFF. Full variable domain (missing parts from reference TRBV5-1 and TRBJ2-1): KAGVTQTPRYLIKTRGQQVTLSCSPISGHRSVSWYQQTPGQGLQFLFEYFSETQRNKGNFPGRFSGRQFSNSRSEMNVSTLELGDSALYLCASSNTPGGSSYNEQFFGPGTRLTVL.

The sample holds many counts of this clonotype. This chain joins TRBV5-5 and TRBJ1-1; D is uncertain. CDR3 length: 14 amino acids. Trimming shortened V by 7 bases and J by 0 bases, and 13 bases separated the two germline ends. Germline V CDR1 and CDR2: SGHKS, YYEKEE (reference sequence). DNA of the CDR3: TGTGCCAGCCCCGGACCGGGAATGAACACTGAAGCTTTCTTT. It specifies CASPGPGMNTEAFF.